This TCR beta chain was recorded in a study of blood T cell repertoires in COVID-19. Deletions cut 5 bases from V and 0 bases from J, with 14 bases between. The CDR3 extends over 16 amino acids. Germline CDR1 is MNHEY and CDR2 is SMNVEV (reference sequence). Sequenced by immunoSEQ multiplex PCR; TCRdb stores in-frame clones only, minus some. Altogether some 140,000 clones are present, around 84% being singletons, with the ten largest covering approximately 18%. This receptor was obtained from a woman of 80 years or more with acute or convalescent COVID-19. The V gene is TRBV27, the J gene TRBJ2-1, with D possibly matching TRBD2 (5 bases). Input material: peripheral blood. The CDR3 DNA is TGTGCCAGCAGTCCGCCCAGTGGGAGCTCCTACAATGAGCAGTTCTTC. Amino acids: CASSPPSGSSYNEQFF.